This T cell receptor (beta chain) appears in the sequencing data of a study of T-cell memory formation after mild COVID-19. Whole-study findings and limits: Confirmation was lacking for SARS-CoV-2 specificity of second-wave clones that peaked on day 37.

This CDR3 contains 12 residues. The V end lost 5 bases, the J end lost 8 bases, and 10 bases lay between the germline ends. In germline, CDR1 is SEHNR, CDR2 FQNEAQ (reference sequence). For this clonotype: Its target is not known.

It was 5'RACE with constant-segment primers that produced the TCR alpha and TCR beta cDNA libraries, which carried sample barcodes and UMIs. TCRdb itself ran the 5' RACE reads through MiXCR, one entry per CDR3 protein. The table has 300,000 or so distinct CDR3 sequences, about 15% seen once. Sequenced: PBMCs or a T cell subset sorted from them (not recorded which). The TCR originated in a man aged 18 to 30 who had mild COVID-19 (a few samples of this study predate the infection). Cell type and time point are not known. This chain links TRBV7-9 with TRBJ2-1; D gene unclear. CDR3 protein: CASSARRDEQFF. The CDR3 nucleotides read TGTGCCAGCAGCGCACGGAGAGATGAGCAGTTCTTC.